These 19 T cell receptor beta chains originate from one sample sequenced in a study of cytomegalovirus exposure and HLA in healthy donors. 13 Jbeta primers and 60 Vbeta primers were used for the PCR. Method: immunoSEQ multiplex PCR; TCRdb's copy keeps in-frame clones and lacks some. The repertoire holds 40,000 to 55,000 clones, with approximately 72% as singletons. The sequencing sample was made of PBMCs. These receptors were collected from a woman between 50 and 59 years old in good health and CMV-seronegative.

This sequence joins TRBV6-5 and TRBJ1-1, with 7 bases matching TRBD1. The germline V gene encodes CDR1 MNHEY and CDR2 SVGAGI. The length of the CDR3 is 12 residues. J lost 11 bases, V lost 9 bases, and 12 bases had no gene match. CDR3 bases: TGTGCCAGTCGACAGGGCTACCACCGGGCTTTCTTT. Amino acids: CASRQGYHRAFF.

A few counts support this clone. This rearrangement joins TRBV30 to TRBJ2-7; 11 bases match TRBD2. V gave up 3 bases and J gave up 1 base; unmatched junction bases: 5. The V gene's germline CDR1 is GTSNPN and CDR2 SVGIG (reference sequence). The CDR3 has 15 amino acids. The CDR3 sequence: CAWSPLAGVSYEQYF. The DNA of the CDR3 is TGTGCCTGGAGCCCACTAGCGGGGGTTTCCTACGAGCAGTACTTC.

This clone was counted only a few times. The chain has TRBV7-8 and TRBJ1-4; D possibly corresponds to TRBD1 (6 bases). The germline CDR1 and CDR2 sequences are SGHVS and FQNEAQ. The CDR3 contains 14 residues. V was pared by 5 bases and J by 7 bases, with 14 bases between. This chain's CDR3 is CASSGRDKTEKLFF. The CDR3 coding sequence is TGTGCCAGCAGCGGCCGGGACAAAACTGAAAAACTGTTTTTT.

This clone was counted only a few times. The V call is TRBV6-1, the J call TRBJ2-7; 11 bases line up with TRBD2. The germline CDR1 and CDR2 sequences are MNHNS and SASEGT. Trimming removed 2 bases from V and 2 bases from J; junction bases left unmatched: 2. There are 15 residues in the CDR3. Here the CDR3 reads CASSEKLAGAYEQYF. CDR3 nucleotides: TGTGCCAGCAGTGAAAAACTAGCGGGGGCCTACGAGCAGTACTTC.

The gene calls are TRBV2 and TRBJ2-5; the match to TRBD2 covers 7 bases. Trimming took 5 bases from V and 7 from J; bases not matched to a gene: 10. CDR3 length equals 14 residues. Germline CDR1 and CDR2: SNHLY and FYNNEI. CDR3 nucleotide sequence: TGTGCCAGCAGTTCGGGGGGAGCAATCGGGACCCAGTACTTC. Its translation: CASSSGGAIGTQYF.

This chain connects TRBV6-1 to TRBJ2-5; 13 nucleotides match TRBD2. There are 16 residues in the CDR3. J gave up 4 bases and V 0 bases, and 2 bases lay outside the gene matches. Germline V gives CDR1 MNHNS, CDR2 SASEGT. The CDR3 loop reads CASSEALAGGVETQYF. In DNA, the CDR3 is TGTGCCAGCAGTGAAGCACTAGCGGGAGGGGTAGAGACCCAGTACTTC.

The CDR3 is CASRHRVDNEQFF. In DNA form, the CDR3 reads TGTGCCAGTAGACACAGGGTGGACAATGAGCAGTTCTTC. The rearrangement uses TRBV19 and TRBJ2-1; D possibly corresponds to TRBD1 (6 bases). V was clipped by 6 bases and J by 5 bases, with 11 bases between them. Germline lookup yields CDR1 LNHDA and CDR2 SQIVND (reference sequence). The CDR3 extends over 13 amino acids. The full variable domain, in which reference TRBV19 and TRBJ2-1 provide the parts outside the CDR3, is DGGITQSPKYLFRKEGQNVTLSCEQNLNHDAMYWYRQDPGQGLRLIYYSQIVNDFQKGDIAEGYSVSREKKESFPLTVTSAQKNPTAFYLCASRHRVDNEQFFGPGTRLTVL.

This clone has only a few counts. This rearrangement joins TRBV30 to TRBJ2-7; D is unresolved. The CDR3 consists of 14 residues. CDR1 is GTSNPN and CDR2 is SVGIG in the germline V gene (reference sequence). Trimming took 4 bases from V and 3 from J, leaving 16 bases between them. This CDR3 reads CAWNPPGPIYEQYF. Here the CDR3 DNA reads TGTGCCTGGAACCCGCCGGGTCCGATCTACGAGCAGTACTTC.

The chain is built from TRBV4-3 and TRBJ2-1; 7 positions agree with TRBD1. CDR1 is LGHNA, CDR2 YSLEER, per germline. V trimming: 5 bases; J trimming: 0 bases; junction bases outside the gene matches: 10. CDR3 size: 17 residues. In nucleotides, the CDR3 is TGCGCCAGCAGCGCACGACAGGGACCGAGCTCCTACAATGAGCAGTTCTTC. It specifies CASSARQGPSSYNEQFF.

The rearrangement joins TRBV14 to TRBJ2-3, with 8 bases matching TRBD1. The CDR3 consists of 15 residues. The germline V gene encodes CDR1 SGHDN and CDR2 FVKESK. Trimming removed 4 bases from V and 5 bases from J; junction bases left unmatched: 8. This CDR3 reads CASSPPGQVKDTQYF. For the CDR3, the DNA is TGTGCCAGCAGCCCCCCGGGACAGGTTAAAGATACGCAGTATTTT.

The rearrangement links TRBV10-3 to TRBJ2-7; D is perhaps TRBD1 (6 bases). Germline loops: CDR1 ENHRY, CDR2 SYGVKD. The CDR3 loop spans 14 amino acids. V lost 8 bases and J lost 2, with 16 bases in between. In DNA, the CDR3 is TGTGCCATCGGGGACATACCTTCGACCTACGAGCAGTACTTC. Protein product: CAIGDIPSTYEQYF.

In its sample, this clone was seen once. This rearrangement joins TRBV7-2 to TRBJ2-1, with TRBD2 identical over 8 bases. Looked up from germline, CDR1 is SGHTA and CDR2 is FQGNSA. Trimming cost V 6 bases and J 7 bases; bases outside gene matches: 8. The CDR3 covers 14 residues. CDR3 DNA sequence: TGTGCCAGCAGACTCGGGGGGGCAGGGAATGAGCAGTTCTTC. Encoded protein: CASRLGGAGNEQFF.

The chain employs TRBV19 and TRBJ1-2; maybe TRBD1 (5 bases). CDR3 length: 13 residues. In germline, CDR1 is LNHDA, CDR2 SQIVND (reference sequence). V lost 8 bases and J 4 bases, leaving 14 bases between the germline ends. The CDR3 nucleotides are TGTGCCAGTGGGGCCAGCGGGAGCTATGGCTACACCTTC. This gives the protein CASGASGSYGYTF. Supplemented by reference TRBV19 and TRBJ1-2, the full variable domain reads DGGITQSPKYLFRKEGQNVTLSCEQNLNHDAMYWYRQDPGQGLRLIYYSQIVNDFQKGDIAEGYSVSREKKESFPLTVTSAQKNPTAFYLCASGASGSYGYTFGSGTRLTVV.

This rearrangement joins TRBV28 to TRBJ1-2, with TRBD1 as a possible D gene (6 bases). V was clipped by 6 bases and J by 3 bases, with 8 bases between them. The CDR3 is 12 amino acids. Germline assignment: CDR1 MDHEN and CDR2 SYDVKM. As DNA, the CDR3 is TGTGCCAGCAGCCCAGGGGACTATGGCTACACCTTC. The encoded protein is CASSPGDYGYTF.

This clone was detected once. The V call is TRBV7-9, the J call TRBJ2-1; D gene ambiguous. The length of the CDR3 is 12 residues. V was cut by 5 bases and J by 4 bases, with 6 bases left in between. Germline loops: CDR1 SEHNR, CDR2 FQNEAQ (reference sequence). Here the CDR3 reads CASSPNYNEQFF. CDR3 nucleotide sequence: TGTGCCAGCAGCCCCAATTACAATGAGCAGTTCTTC.

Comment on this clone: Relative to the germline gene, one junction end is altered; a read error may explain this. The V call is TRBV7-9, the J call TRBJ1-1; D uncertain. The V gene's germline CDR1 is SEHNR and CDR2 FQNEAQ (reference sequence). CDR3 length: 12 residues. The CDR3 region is CSSSLEGPEAFF. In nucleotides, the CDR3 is TGTTCCAGCAGCTTAGAAGGCCCGGAGGCTTTCTTT.

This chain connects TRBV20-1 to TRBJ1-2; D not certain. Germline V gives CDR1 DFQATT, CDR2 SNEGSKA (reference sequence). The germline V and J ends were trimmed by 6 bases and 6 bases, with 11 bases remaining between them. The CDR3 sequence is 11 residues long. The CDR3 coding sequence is TGCAGTGCAGAGAGGTTAAATGGCTACACCTTC. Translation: CSAERLNGYTF.

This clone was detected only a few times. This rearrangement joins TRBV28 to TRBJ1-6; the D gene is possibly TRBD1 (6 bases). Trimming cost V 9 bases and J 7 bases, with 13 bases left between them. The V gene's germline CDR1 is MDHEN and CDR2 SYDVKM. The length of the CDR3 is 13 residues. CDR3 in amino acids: CASTGTTNSPLHF. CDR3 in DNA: TGTGCCAGTACCGGGACAACCAATTCACCCCTCCACTTT.

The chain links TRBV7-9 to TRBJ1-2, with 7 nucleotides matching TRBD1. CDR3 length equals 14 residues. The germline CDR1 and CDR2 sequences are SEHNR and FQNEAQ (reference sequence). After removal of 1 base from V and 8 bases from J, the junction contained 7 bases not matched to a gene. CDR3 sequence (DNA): TGTGCCAGCAGCTTAGGACAGGGATCGGAAGGCTACACCTTC. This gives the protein CASSLGQGSEGYTF.